The entry below describes one T cell receptor (beta chain). The target antigen is unknown. Measured with immunoSEQ multiplex PCR; TCRdb has only the in-frame clones, and not every one. The table has about 140,000 clones, roughly 86% seen once. V gave up 1 base and J gave up 6 bases, with 9 bases separating them. Looked up from germline, CDR1 is SGHAT and CDR2 is FQNNGV. The CDR3 is 13 residues long. The data are from a study of T cell responses to AZD1222 COVID-19 vaccine. Findings and caveats of the study: Without day 14 samples, only post-peak T cell repertoires were studied. A mostly white British donor set with more females was recruited, and clonal diversity was possibly underestimated.

The chain has TRBV11-2 and TRBJ1-1, with D uncertain. This receptor was obtained from an adult who received the MenACWY meningococcal vaccine as a control. This specimen was peripheral blood, taken 28 days after the second dose of the MenACWY control vaccine. In nucleotides, the CDR3 is TGTGCCAGCAGCTTAGGACCCGGGGCTGAAGCTTTCTTT. Protein product: CASSLGPGAEAFF.